These 19 T cell receptor beta chains were sequenced from one sample in a study of tissue T cells after allogeneic stem cell transplantation. Profiling relied on immunoSEQ multiplex PCR, and the TCRdb table lists in-frame clones only, not all of them. The table lists 7,500 to 9,000 clones, roughly 46% of them singletons. Described time point: mouse harvest day 7 after allogeneic transplant. Each mouse received 10^7 T-cell-depleted marrow cells plus 10^6 splenic CD5+ T cells by tail vein. What was sequenced was skin. The source of these receptors is a female BALB/c mouse given C57BL/6 T cells with graft-versus-host disease after an allogeneic hematopoietic cell transplant.

Comment on this clone: The germline and genes are mouse ones. CDR3 loop: CASSPRRQNYEQYF. CDR3 bases read: TGTGCCAGCAGCCCCCGCCGACAGAACTATGAACAGTAC. The chain joins TRBV3 to TRBJ2-7, with D maybe TRBD1 (5 bases). The read halts 1 residue ahead of the CDR3 end, with the missing end drawn from the germline J gene. CDR1 is SNHLY and CDR2 is FYNGKV in the germline V gene (reference sequence). V lost 5 bases to trimming and J lost 3 bases, with 14 bases between them. The CDR3 covers 14 residues. Using reference TRBV3 and TRBJ2-7 for the parts outside the CDR3, the full variable domain is GPKVLQIPSHQIIDMGQMVTLNCDPVSNHLYFYWYKQILGQQMEFLVNFYNGKVMEKSKLFKDQFSVERPDGSYFTLKIQPTALEDSAVYFCASSPRRQNYEQYFGPGTRLTVL.

This clone was picked up a small number of times. Mouse germline and gene names are used. The read stops 1 residue short of the end of the CDR3; the missing end is completed from the germline J gene. The chain is built from TRBV12-1 and TRBJ2-1; D unresolved. V dropped 4 bases and J dropped 3 bases, with 6 bases sitting between them. This CDR3 has 12 amino acids. Germline V gene sequence: CDR1 SGHSN, CDR2 HYEKVE. The sequenced part of the CDR3 DNA is TGTGCCAGCTCCCCAATCTATGCTGAGCAGTTC. Translated, it gives CASSPIYAEQF. The entire CDR3 sequence reads CASSPIYAEQFF. The whole variable domain, remainder taken from reference TRBV12-1 and TRBJ2-1, is DSGVVQSPRHIIKEKGGRSVLTCIPISGHSNVVWYQQTLGKELKFLIQHYEKVERDKGFLPSRFSVQQFDDYHSEMNMSALELEDSAMYFCASSPIYAEQFFGPGTRLTVL.

As to this clone: The germline and genes are mouse ones. The read is 1 residue too short to cover the CDR3 end, so that end is filled in from the germline J gene. V and J are TRBV16 and TRBJ2-5; no definite D call. V lost 0 bases to trimming and J lost 5 bases, with 3 bases between them. The germline V gene encodes CDR1 SGHSA and CDR2 FRNQAP. CDR3 length equals 12 residues. The sequenced CDR3 bases are TGTGCAAGCAGCTTAGAAAGAGACACCCAGTAC. This translates into CASSLERDTQY. The whole CDR3 sequence is CASSLERDTQYF. Full variable domain (outside the CDR3, taken from reference TRBV16 and TRBJ2-5): NAGVIQTPRHKVTGKGQEATLWCEPISGHSAVFWYRQTIVQGLEFLTYFRNQAPIDDSGMPKERFSAQMPNQSHSTLKIQSTQPQDSAVYLCASSLERDTQYFGPGTRLLVL.

About this clone itself: Gene names and germline match the mouse. The read ends 1 residue early relative to the CDR3; the germline J gene fills the gap. V usage is TRBV3 and J usage is TRBJ2-4; 8 bases match TRBD2. V was clipped by 2 bases and J by 0 bases; unmatched bases: 4. The germline V gene encodes CDR1 SNHLY and CDR2 FYNGKV (reference sequence). The CDR3 is 16 amino acids. The CDR3 spells CASSLRLGGSQNTLYF. Incomplete CDR3 DNA: TGTGCCAGCAGCTTACGGCTGGGGGGAAGTCAAAACACCTTGTAC.

This clone has a handful of counts. Each gene name is a mouse one. The missing CDR3 end, 1 residue past where the read stops, is filled in from the germline J gene. The rearrangement uses TRBV13-1 and TRBJ2-1; 8 bases line up with TRBD2. The length of the CDR3 is 15 residues. CDR1 and CDR2 (germline): NSHNY, SYGAGN. The ends lost 3 bases at V and 5 bases at J; junction bases unmatched: 7. CDR3 region: CASSGLGGRDAEQFF. The sequenced CDR3 bases are TGTGCCAGCAGTGGTCTGGGGGGAAGGGATGCTGAGCAGTTC.

Worth noting for this clone: Mouse germline and gene names are used. The CDR3 is cut off 1 residue early in the read; its end comes from the germline J gene. This CDR3 is also generated by other DNA sequences in the sample. V gene TRBV26 combines with J gene TRBJ2-5, with D hard to call. The CDR3 spans 13 residues. Trimming left V 3 bases short and J 0 bases short, with 4 bases between. Per germline, CDR1 KGHPV and CDR2 FQNQEV (reference sequence). Partial CDR3 DNA: TGTGCCAGCAGTCTCTTTAACCAAGACACCCAGTAC. It yields the protein CASSLFNQDTQY. The CDR3 in its entirety is CASSLFNQDTQYF.

To note about this clone: Gene labels here are mouse ones. The read finishes 1 residue shy of the CDR3 end, and the germline J gene is used to complete it. The V call is TRBV26, the J call TRBJ2-7; D is unclear. The CDR3 totals 11 residues. The V gene's germline CDR1 is KGHPV and CDR2 FQNQEV (reference sequence). The V gene lost 3 bases and the J gene lost 7 bases, with 7 bases spanning the gap. This CDR3 reads CASSLGEEQYF. The DNA read from the CDR3 is TGTGCCAGCAGTCTAGGAGAGGAACAGTAC.

A remark on this clone: Genes and germline are mouse. The CDR3 bases that were read are TGTGCCAGCAGCAAAACTGGGGTTAACTATGCTGAGCAGTTC. Residues: CASSKTGVNYAEQF. The whole CDR3 protein is CASSKTGVNYAEQFF. The chain links TRBV3 to TRBJ2-1, with 7 bases aligning to TRBD2. The sequenced fragment ends 1 residue before the CDR3 boundary, so the rest is inferred from the germline J gene. The CDR3 sequence is 15 residues long. V dropped 5 bases and J dropped 0; count of bases not matched to a gene: 4. CDR1 is SNHLY, CDR2 FYNGKV, per germline (reference sequence). Supplemented by reference TRBV3 and TRBJ2-1, the full variable domain reads GPKVLQIPSHQIIDMGQMVTLNCDPVSNHLYFYWYKQILGQQMEFLVNFYNGKVMEKSKLFKDQFSVERPDGSYFTLKIQPTALEDSAVYFCASSKTGVNYAEQFFGPGTRLTVL.

As concerns this clone: Germline and genes: mouse. The read ends 1 residue before the CDR3 terminus; that terminus is restored from the germline J gene. This sequence joins TRBV1 and TRBJ2-5; TRBD2 matches at 9 bases. The germline CDR1 and CDR2 sequences are NSQYPW and LRSPGD (reference sequence). This CDR3 is built from 15 residues. V shed 0 bases and J 5 bases; nucleotides not matched to a gene: 3. The CDR3 bases that were read are TGCACCTGCAGTGCAGATGGGGGGGCGGTAGACACCCAGTAC. Protein product: CTCSADGGAVDTQY. The entire CDR3 reads CTCSADGGAVDTQYF.

This clone was seen a single time. Any gene name here is a mouse gene name. The sequence runs out 1 residue before the end of the CDR3; the remainder is reconstructed from the germline J gene. V and J are TRBV12-2 and TRBJ2-7, with TRBD2 matching 8 bases. Looked up from germline, CDR1 is SGHLS and CDR2 is HYDKME. The CDR3 runs to 14 residues. With V trimmed by 2 bases and J by 0 bases, 2 bases remained unmatched. CDR3 DNA (partial): TGTGCCAGCTCTCCTGGGGGGAGCTCCTATGAACAGTAC. Translating gives CASSPGGSSYEQY. The CDR3 reads in full as CASSPGGSSYEQYF.

As to this clone: Mouse gene names and germline throughout. Sequencing ends 1 residue short of the CDR3 end; the germline J gene provides the rest. The chain couples TRBV24 to TRBJ2-7; 10 bases line up with TRBD1. Losses at the gene ends were 4 bases for V and 0 bases for J; bases not matched to a gene: 6. The CDR3 contains 16 residues. Germline values: CDR1 KGHTA, CDR2 FRNEEI. The DNA read from the CDR3 is TGTGCCAGCAGTCCCCCCGGGACAGGGGACTCCTATGAACAGTAC. This encodes CASSPPGTGDSYEQY. The entire CDR3 reads CASSPPGTGDSYEQYF.

Regarding this clone: Gene names are the mouse ones. The observed sequence ends 1 residue before the CDR3 terminus, with the missing tail filled in from the germline J gene. This sequence joins TRBV3 and TRBJ2-4; D ambiguous. The V end lost 4 bases, the J end lost 0 bases, and 8 bases lay between the germline ends. The CDR3 spans 14 residues. Germline values: CDR1 SNHLY, CDR2 FYNGKV (reference sequence). CDR3: CASSSRQSQNTLYF. CDR3 bases read: TGTGCCAGCAGCTCCCGACAAAGTCAAAACACCTTGTAC.

This clone has just a few counts. Gene names follow the mouse nomenclature. The CDR3 goes on 1 residue after the read ends, and that part is filled in from the germline J gene. V usage is TRBV29 and J usage is TRBJ2-4, with D maybe TRBD2 (5 bases). Germline CDR1 MSHET, CDR2 SYDVDS. The CDR3 sequence is 12 residues long. V lost 3 bases and J lost 4, with 5 bases in between. The covered CDR3 bases are TGTGCTAGCAGTTTTGGGGAAAACACCTTGTAC. Its translation: CASSFGENTLY. The complete CDR3 reads CASSFGENTLYF.

For this clone: Genes and germline come from the mouse. Read coverage stops 1 residue before the CDR3 terminus; the germline J gene supplies the remainder. This rearrangement joins TRBV31 to TRBJ1-4, with D perhaps matching TRBD1 (5 bases). CDR1 is GKSSPN and CDR2 is SITVG in the germline V gene. The V gene lost 3 bases and the J gene lost 6 bases, with 14 bases spanning the gap. The CDR3 is 14 amino acids. The DNA read from the CDR3 is TGTGCCTGGAGCCTGGGACCCTCCCACGAAAGATTATTT. The encoded protein is CAWSLGPSHERLF. The entire CDR3 is CAWSLGPSHERLFF.

Comment on this clone: Gene names refer to mouse genes. The read gets to within 1 residue of the CDR3 end, and the germline J gene fills in the rest. The chain combines TRBV16 with TRBJ1-3; maybe TRBD1 (6 bases). Germline V gene lookup returns CDR1 SGHSA and CDR2 FRNQAP. CDR3 size: 15 residues. Trimming took off 4 bases at V and 0 bases at J, with 10 bases between the two ends. The covered CDR3 bases are TGTGCAAGCAGCTCCCGACAGGTTTCTGGAAATACGCTCTAT. Amino acids: CASSSRQVSGNTLY. The full CDR3 sequence reads CASSSRQVSGNTLYF.

By share of the sample, this clone is medium-sized. Genes and germline come from the mouse. The read ends 1 residue before the CDR3 terminus; that terminus is restored from the germline J gene. The V gene is TRBV26, the J gene TRBJ1-3, with unresolved D. The germline gives CDR1 KGHPV, CDR2 FQNQEV (reference sequence). The V and J ends lost 7 bases and 0 bases respectively, with 13 bases between them. The CDR3 has 15 amino acids. CDR3 sequence: CASTPTPNSGNTLYF. The CDR3 bases that were read are TGTGCCAGCACCCCGACACCGAATTCTGGAAATACGCTCTAT.

Note on this clone: Mouse names are used for the genes. The sequence runs out 1 residue before the end of the CDR3; the remainder is reconstructed from the germline J gene. The chain links TRBV16 to TRBJ2-5; 7 bases align to TRBD1. J lost 2 bases, V lost 1 base, and 0 bases had no gene match. The CDR3 has 14 residues. The germline gives CDR1 SGHSA, CDR2 FRNQAP. CDR3 bases read: TGTGCAAGCAGCTTAGCAGGGGGCCAAGACACCCAGTAC. Translated, it gives CASSLAGGQDTQY. The CDR3 as a whole reads CASSLAGGQDTQYF.

Only a few counts were recorded for this clone. The germline and genes are mouse ones. From the germline J gene comes the end of the CDR3, since the read stops 1 residue before it. The chain is built from TRBV26 and TRBJ2-4; TRBD1 matches 8 bases. The ends lost 4 bases at V and 7 bases at J; junction bases unmatched: 4. Germline V gene sequence: CDR1 KGHPV, CDR2 FQNQEV (reference sequence). This CDR3 is 13 amino acids long. The CDR3 loop reads CASSPGTGDTLYF. CDR3 bases read: TGTGCCAGCAGTCCCGGGACAGGTGACACCTTGTAC. Filled out from reference TRBV26 and TRBJ2-4, the complete variable domain reads NSKVIQTPRYLVKGQGQKAKMRCIPEKGHPVVFWYQQNKNNEFKFLINFQNQEVLQQIDMTEKRFSAECPSNSPCSLEIQSSEAGDSALYLCASSPGTGDTLYFGAGTRLSVL.

Notes on this clone: Mouse names are used for the genes. Coverage ceases 1 residue before the CDR3 finishes, and the germline J gene fills in the end. The chain has TRBV26 and TRBJ1-3; D ambiguous. Germline CDR1 is KGHPV and CDR2 is FQNQEV (reference sequence). The CDR3 has 15 residues. Trimming removed 0 bases at V and 0 bases at J, with 6 bases between. CDR3 sequence: CASSLSRVSGNTLYF. The sequenced part of the CDR3 DNA is TGTGCCAGCAGTCTGTCGAGGGTTTCTGGAAATACGCTCTAT.